Described below is a single T cell receptor beta chain sequence and its context. Only CD45RO-negative cells positively selected for CCR7 counted as naive CD8 cells, so terminally differentiated effector memory CD45RA+ cells were excluded. This sample was included in a study of shared clonotypes between healthy human individuals. Overall study: Three plates each covered CD4 naive and memory; CD8 naive two, CD8 memory one.

The method was immunoSEQ multiplex PCR; TCRdb's version includes in-frame clones alone and lacks a portion of them. The sample has just over 2,000,000 clones; about 95% are singletons. CDR1 and CDR2 (germline): SGDLS, YYNGEE. The V segment lost 0 bases and the J segment 5 bases; nucleotides outside the gene matches: 10. CDR3 length: 16 residues. The clonotype was recovered from a man aged 18 to 29 in good health. V is TRBV9 and J is TRBJ1-2; 7 bases align to TRBD1. Sequencing was done on a sample of naive CD8+ T cells sorted from blood. This CDR3 reads CASSVEGASLPYGYTF. The CDR3 nucleotides read TGTGCCAGCAGCGTAGAGGGGGCCTCACTTCCTTATGGCTACACCTTC.